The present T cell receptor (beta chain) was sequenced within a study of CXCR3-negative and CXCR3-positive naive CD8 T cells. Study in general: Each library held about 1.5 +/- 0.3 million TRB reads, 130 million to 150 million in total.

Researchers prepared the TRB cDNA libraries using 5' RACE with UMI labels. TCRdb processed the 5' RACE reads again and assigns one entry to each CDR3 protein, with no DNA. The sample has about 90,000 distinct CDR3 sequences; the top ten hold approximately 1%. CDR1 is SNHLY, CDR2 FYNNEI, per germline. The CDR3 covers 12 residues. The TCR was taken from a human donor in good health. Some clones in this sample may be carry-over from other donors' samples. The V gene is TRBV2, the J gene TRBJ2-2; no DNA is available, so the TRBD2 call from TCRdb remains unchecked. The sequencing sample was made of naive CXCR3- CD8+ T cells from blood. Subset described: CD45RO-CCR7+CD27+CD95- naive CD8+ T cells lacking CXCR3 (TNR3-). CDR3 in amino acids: CASVHGGGELFF.